The rows below give T cell receptor beta chains drawn from one sample of a study of human T cells and chemical hapten exposure. TCRdb re-analysed the RACE reads in MiXCR, keeping a single row per CDR3 protein. Here the sample spans fewer than 400,000 distinct CDR3 sequences, 6% to 8.5% being singletons. The sample in question was whole blood, obtained in connection with sensitization to the hapten diphenylcyclopropenone (DPC). The origin of the receptors is a woman aged 18-29 years with alopecia areata. Some clones in this sample may be carry-over from other donors' samples. Both conserved end residues are part of each CDR3. The order of the fields is clone size, J gene, V gene, D gene, CDR3 protein, CDR3 DNA. A D gene is named only where the DNA matches it firmly. Size is stated for part of the rows, as once, few or many counts, or as a class when the clone is expanded.

few TRBJ2-6 TRBV4-1 - CASSPTVRVSSGANVLTF TGCGCCAGCAGCCCAACAGTGCGGGTCTCTTCTGGGGCCAACGTCCTGACTTTC
many TRBJ2-7 TRBV3-1 - CASSRGAYEQYF TGTGCCAGCAGCCGGGGGGCCTACGAGCAGTACTTC
- TRBJ1-2 TRBV7-6 TRBD1 CASSSGTGAFLSYGYTF TGTGCCAGCAGCTCCGGGACAGGGGCTTTCTTAAGCTATGGCTACACCTTC
once TRBJ2-5 TRBV12-3/TRBV12-4 - CASSWRRGETQYF TGTGCCAGCAGCTGGAGGCGTGGAGAGACCCAGTACTTC
few TRBJ2-7 TRBV6-2/TRBV6-3 TRBD1 CASSYSQGSRGNEQYF TGTGCCAGCAGTTACTCTCAAGGGTCCAGGGGGAACGAGCAGTACTTC
- TRBJ2-2 TRBV29-1 - CSVLSAGLLTGELFF TGCAGCGTTCTATCTGCAGGACTGCTCACCGGGGAGCTGTTTTTT
- TRBJ2-3 TRBV7-3 TRBD1 CASSLMTGGRFTDTQYF TGTGCCAGCAGCTTAATGACAGGGGGCCGATTCACAGATACGCAGTATTTT
many TRBJ2-6 TRBV10-3 - CAISDSSGANVLTF TGTGCCATCAGCGACAGCTCTGGGGCCAACGTCCTGACTTTC
many TRBJ2-1 TRBV2 - CASSWGPEQFF TGTGCCAGCAGTTGGGGGCCTGAGCAGTTCTTC
few TRBJ1-3 TRBV6-6 - CASRPGPSNSGNTIYF TGTGCCAGCAGACCGGGACCTAGTAACTCTGGAAACACCATATATTTT
many TRBJ2-6 TRBV12-3/TRBV12-4 - CASSFEERFLAGANVLTF TGTGCCAGCAGTTTTGAGGAGAGGTTTTTGGCTGGGGCCAACGTCCTGACTTTC
- TRBJ1-1 TRBV6-2/TRBV6-3 - CASSYPDKNTEAFF TGTGCCAGCAGTTACCCTGACAAGAACACTGAAGCTTTCTTT
- TRBJ1-2 TRBV5-1 - CASSSPPPYYGYTF TGCGCCAGCAGCTCTCCTCCGCCGTACTATGGCTACACCTTC
many TRBJ1-5 TRBV3-1 - CASSFGQSGQPQHF TGTGCCAGCAGCTTTGGACAGTCGGGTCAGCCCCAGCATTTT
few TRBJ2-7 TRBV18 TRBD2 CASSPLAGDRYEQYF TGTGCCAGCTCACCACTAGCGGGGGACCGTTACGAGCAGTACTTC
once TRBJ1-2 TRBV6-5 - CASSRLVPDLSVYTF TGTGCCAGCAGCCGCTTGGTTCCCGACCTGAGTGTCTACACCTTC
- TRBJ2-7 TRBV6-5 - CASSDRWAVASYEQYF TGTGCCAGCAGTGACCGATGGGCGGTTGCCTCCTACGAGCAGTACTTC
many TRBJ2-5 TRBV5-1 - CASSLSGGEEETQYF TGCGCCAGCAGCTTGTCGGGGGGCGAAGAAGAGACCCAGTACTTC
- TRBJ1-6 TRBV20-1 - CSARSGRSSYNSPLHF TGCAGTGCTAGATCGGGGAGGAGCTCCTATAATTCACCCCTCCACTTT
many TRBJ2-1 TRBV4-1 TRBD2 CASSQDARGYYNEQFF TGCGCCAGCAGCCAAGACGCGCGGGGGTACTACAATGAGCAGTTCTTC
- TRBJ2-1 TRBV20-1 TRBD1 CSAGQGAMSSYNEQFF TGCAGTGCTGGACAGGGGGCAATGAGCTCCTACAATGAGCAGTTCTTC
few TRBJ2-3 TRBV20-1 - CSARASTDTQYF TGCAGTGCGCGTGCTAGCACAGATACGCAGTATTTT
- TRBJ1-1 TRBV28 - CASSSPTLYTEAFF TGTGCCAGCAGCTCCCCGACCCTTTACACTGAAGCTTTCTTT
many TRBJ1-2 TRBV20-1 TRBD1 CSAVHAGQGFYGYTF TGCAGTGCCGTTCATGCCGGACAGGGGTTCTATGGCTACACCTTC
many TRBJ1-1 TRBV6-2/TRBV6-3 TRBD1 CASSYGGQYTEAFF TGTGCCAGCAGTTACGGGGGACAGTACACTGAAGCTTTCTTT